This TCR beta chain was sequenced during a study of radiotherapy plus CTLA-4 blockade in lung cancer. The overall study: Objective response rate was about 20%; disease control rate, around 30%.

General study results and limits: Response was reportedly best predicted by early blood T cell clone dynamics, with interferon-beta. There was expansion of tumor-derived TCR clones in blood after radiotherapy plus ipilimumab.

Regarding this clone: Its antigen is not identified.

Some clones are missing from TCRdb's copy, which holds only in-frame ones; the method was immunoSEQ multiplex PCR. The sample records fewer than 45,000 clones, approximately 85% being singletons. The CDR3 covers 14 residues. The V end lost 2 bases, the J end lost 7 bases, and 14 bases lay between the germline ends. Germline V gene sequence: CDR1 SGHTA, CDR2 FQGNSA. This clonotype was obtained from a human donor with non-small cell lung cancer who had stable disease on radiotherapy plus ipilimumab. The chain joins TRBV7-2 to TRBJ2-5, with a possible D match to TRBD2 (5 bases). The sample here was peripheral blood, taken from a patient treated with radiotherapy plus ipilimumab. CDR3 coding DNA: TGTGCCAGCAGCTTAAAACTAGATCTCGGGACCCAGTACTTC. Translation gives CASSLKLDLGTQYF.